Listed below are T cell receptor beta chains from one sample, sequenced in a study of cytomegalovirus exposure and HLA in healthy donors. Sequenced by immunoSEQ multiplex PCR; TCRdb stores in-frame clones only, minus some. The sample records over 200,000 clones, 70% to 90% being singletons. Sample: PBMCs. These receptor sequences come from a woman aged 18-29 years in good health and CMV-seronegative. Each CDR3 is given with its conserved first and last residue. Each record gives: V gene, clone size, D gene, J gene, CDR3 protein, CDR3 DNA. A D gene is named only where the DNA matches it firmly. The size entry is marked missing in some rows and otherwise reads once, few, many or a size class.

>TRBV30|NA|NA|TRBJ2-7
CAWSVLTGSQEQYF
TGTGCCTGGAGTGTACTAACAGGGAGCCAGGAGCAGTACTTC
>TRBV5-1|NA|TRBD2|TRBJ2-7
CASSRSGTYEQYF
TGCGCCAGCAGCCGTAGCGGGACCTACGAGCAGTACTTC
>TRBV6-6|NA|NA|TRBJ1-3
CASSPGHATSGNTIYF
TGTGCCAGCAGCCCCGGACACGCTACCTCTGGAAACACCATATATTTT
>TRBV11-2|NA|TRBD2|TRBJ2-7
CASSLTVKRLAGSYEQYF
TGTGCCAGCAGCTTAACCGTTAAAAGGCTAGCGGGGTCCTACGAGCAGTACTTC
>TRBV27|NA|NA|TRBJ1-3
CASSLLSKGGNTIYF
TGTGCCAGCAGTTTACTCTCTAAAGGTGGAAACACCATATATTTT
>TRBV10-3|NA|NA|TRBJ2-7
CAISEAGSGLYEQYF
TGTGCCATCAGTGAGGCCGGGAGCGGACTTTACGAGCAGTACTTC
>TRBV7-6|few|TRBD1|TRBJ1-1
CASSLEDRGNTEAFF
TGTGCCAGCAGCTTAGAGGACAGGGGGAACACTGAAGCTTTCTTT
>TRBV30|many|TRBD1|TRBJ2-1
CASNALQGGYRNEQFF
TGTGCCTCCAACGCCTTACAGGGGGGCTATCGCAATGAGCAGTTCTTC
>TRBV5-1|NA|NA|TRBJ2-3
CASSLRTDTQYF
TGCGCCAGCAGCTTGAGGACAGATACGCAGTATTTT
>TRBV9|once|NA|TRBJ2-1
CASSVNENNEQFF
TGTGCCAGCAGCGTGAACGAGAACAATGAGCAGTTCTTC